This TCR beta chain emerged from a study of Graves' ophthalmopathy and Graves' hyperthyroidism. Amplified TCR beta CDR3 regions were obtained using RNA transcripts as template. The first-round RT-PCR employed HTBI primers together with the Qiagen OneStep RT-PCR kit. A multiplex PCR was then performed as the second round. TCRdb independently ran MiXCR on the multiplex PCR reads; one entry per CDR3 protein. The data show approximately 1.2 million distinct CDR3 sequences, about 38% seen once. In its sample, this clonotype was seen a few times. The target antigen is unknown. V shed 3 bases and J shed 3 bases, with 3 bases lying between them. Germline CDR1 reads SQVTM; CDR2 reads ANQGSEA. This CDR3 has 11 residues. Study-wide results and limits: The authors also found most expanded thyroid clonotypes above 0.001 frequency in blood.

Other autoimmune diseases, uncontrolled infections, pregnancy or lactation excluded patients from enrollment. Sequencing used peripheral blood or thyroid tissue (not recorded which). The source of this sequence is an adult man with Graves' hyperthyroidism. The chain recombines TRBV29-1 with TRBJ2-1; no firm D call. The CDR3: CSVEHYNEQFF. The DNA of the CDR3 is TGCAGCGTTGAGCACTACAATGAGCAGTTCTTC.